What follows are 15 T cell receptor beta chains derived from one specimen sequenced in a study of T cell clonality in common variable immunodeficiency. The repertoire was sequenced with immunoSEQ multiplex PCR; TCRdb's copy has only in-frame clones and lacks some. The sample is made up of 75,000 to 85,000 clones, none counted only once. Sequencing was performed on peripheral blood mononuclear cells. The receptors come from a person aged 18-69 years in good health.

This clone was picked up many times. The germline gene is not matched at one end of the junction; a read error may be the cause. The CDR3 sequence: CASSQDSKDTQYF. Partial CDR3 DNA: TGCGCCAGCAGCCAAGACAGCAAAGATACG. V is TRBV5-1 and J is TRBJ2-3, with D possibly TRBD1 on 5 matching bases. From the germline J gene comes the end of the CDR3, since the read stops 3 residues before it. CDR1 is SGHRS, CDR2 YFSETQ, per germline. The CDR3 is 13 residues long. Looking up the rest from reference TRBV5-1 and TRBJ2-3 gives the full variable domain: KAGVTQTPRYLIKTRGQQVTLSCSPISGHRSVSWYQQTPGQGLQFLFEYFSETQRNKGNFPGRFSGRQFSNSRSEMNVSTLELGDSALYLCASSQDSKDTQYFGPGTRLTVL.

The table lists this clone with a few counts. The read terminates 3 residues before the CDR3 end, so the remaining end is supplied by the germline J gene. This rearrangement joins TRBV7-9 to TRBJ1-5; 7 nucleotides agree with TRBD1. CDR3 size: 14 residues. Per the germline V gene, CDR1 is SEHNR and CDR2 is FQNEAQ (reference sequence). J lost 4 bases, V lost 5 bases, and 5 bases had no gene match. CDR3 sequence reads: CASSVDRANQPQHF. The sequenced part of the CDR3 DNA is TGTGCCAGCAGCGTTGACAGGGCAAATCAGCCC.

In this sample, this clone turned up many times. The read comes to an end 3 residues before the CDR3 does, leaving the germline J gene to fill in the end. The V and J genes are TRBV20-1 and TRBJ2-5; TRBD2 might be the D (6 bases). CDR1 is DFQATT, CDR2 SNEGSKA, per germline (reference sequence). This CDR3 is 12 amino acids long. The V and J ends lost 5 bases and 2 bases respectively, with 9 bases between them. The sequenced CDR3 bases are TGCAGTGCTCGGGACTTACAAGAGACC. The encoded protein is CSARDLQET. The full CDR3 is CSARDLQETQYF.

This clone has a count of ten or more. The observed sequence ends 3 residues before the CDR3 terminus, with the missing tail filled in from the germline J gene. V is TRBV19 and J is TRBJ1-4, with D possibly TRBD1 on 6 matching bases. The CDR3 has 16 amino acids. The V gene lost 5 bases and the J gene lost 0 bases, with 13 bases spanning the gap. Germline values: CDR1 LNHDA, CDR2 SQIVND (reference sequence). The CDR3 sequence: CASSPRTASTNEKLFF. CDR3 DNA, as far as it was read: TGTGCCAGTAGTCCCCGGACAGCATCAACTAATGAAAAA.

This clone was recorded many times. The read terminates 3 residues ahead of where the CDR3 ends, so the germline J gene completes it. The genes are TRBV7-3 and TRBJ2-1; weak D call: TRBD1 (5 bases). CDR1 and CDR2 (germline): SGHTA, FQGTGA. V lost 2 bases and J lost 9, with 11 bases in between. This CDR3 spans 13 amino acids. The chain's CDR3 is CASSLGASIEQFF. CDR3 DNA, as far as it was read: TGTGCCAGCAGCTTAGGGGCGTCGATTGAG.

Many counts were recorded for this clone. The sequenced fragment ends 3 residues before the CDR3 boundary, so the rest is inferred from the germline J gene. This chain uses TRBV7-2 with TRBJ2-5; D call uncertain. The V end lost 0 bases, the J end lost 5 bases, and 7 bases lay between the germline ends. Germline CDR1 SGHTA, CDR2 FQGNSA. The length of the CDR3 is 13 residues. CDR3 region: CASSLAQHETQYF. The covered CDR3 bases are TGTGCCAGCAGCTTAGCTCAACATGAGACC.

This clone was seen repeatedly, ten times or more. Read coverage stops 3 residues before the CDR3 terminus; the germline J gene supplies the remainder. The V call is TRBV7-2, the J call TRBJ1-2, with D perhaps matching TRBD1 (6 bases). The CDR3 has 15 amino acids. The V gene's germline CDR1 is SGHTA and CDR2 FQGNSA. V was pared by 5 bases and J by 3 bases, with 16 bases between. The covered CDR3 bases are TGTGCCAGCAGCACCAACCAGGGGCTATACTATGGC. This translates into CASSTNQGLYYG. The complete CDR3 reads CASSTNQGLYYGYTF.

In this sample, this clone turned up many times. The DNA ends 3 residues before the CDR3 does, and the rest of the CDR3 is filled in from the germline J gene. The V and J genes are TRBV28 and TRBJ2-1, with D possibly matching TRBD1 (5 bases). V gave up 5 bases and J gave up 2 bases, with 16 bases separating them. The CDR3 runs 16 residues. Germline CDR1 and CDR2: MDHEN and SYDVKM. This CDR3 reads CASSQSTQGPYNEQFF. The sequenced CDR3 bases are TGTGCCAGCAGTCAATCGACGCAGGGCCCCTACAATGAG. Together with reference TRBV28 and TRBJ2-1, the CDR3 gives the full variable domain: DVKVTQSSRYLVKRTGEKVFLECVQDMDHENMFWYRQDPGLGLRLIYFSYDVKMKEKGDIPEGYSVSREKKERFSLILESASTNQTSMYLCASSQSTQGPYNEQFFGPGTRLTVL.

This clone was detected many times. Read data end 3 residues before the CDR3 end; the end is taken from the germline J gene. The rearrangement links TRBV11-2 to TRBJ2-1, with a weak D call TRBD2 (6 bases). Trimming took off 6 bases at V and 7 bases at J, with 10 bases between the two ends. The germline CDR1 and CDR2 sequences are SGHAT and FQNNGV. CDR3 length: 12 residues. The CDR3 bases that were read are TGTGCCAGCAGGCCCGGACTAAATGAG. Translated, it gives CASRPGLNE. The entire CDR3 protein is CASRPGLNEQFF.

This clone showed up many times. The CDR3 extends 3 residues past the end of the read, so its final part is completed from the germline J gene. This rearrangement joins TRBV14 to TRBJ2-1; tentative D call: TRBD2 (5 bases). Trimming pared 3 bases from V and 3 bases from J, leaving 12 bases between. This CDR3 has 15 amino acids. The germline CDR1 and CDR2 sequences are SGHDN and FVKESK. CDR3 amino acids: CASSQAVTSYNEQFF. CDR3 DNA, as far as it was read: TGTGCCAGCAGCCAGGCAGTCACTAGCTACAATGAG.

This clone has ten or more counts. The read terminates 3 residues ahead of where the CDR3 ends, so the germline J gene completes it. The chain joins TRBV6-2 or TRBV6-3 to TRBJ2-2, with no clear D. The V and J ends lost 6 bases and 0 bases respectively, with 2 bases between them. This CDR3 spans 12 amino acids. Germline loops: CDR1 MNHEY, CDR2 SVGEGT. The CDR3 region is CASSSNTGELFF. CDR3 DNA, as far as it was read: TGTGCCAGCAGCTCGAACACCGGGGAG.

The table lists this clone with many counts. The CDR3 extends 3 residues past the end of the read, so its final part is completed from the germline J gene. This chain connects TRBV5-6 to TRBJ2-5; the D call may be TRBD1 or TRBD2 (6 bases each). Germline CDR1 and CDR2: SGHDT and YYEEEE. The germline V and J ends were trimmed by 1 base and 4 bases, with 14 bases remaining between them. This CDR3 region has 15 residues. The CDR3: CASSLTSQGGETQYF. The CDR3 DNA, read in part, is TGTGCCAGCAGCTTGACATCACAGGGAGGAGAGACC.

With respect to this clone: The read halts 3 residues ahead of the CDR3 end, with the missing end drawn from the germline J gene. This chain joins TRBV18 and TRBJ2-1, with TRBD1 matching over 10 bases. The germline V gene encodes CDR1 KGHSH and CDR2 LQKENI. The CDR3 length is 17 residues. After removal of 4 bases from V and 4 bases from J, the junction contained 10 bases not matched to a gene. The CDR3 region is CASSLTRDRGIYNEQFF. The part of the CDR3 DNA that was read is TGTGCCAGCTCACTTACCCGGGACAGGGGAATTTACAATGAG.

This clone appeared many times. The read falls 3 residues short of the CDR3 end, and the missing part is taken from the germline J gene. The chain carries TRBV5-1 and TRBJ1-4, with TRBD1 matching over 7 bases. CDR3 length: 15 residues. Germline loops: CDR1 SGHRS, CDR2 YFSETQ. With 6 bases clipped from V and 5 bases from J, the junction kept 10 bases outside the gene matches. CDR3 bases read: TGCGCCAGCACACCCGGGGGACAGCAGAATGAAAAA. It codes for CASTPGGQQNEK. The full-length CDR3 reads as CASTPGGQQNEKLFF.

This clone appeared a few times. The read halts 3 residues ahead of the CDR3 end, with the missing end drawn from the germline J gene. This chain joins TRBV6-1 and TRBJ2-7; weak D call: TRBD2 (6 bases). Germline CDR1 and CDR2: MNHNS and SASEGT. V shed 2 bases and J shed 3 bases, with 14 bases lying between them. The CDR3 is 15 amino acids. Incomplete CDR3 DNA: TGTGCCAGCAGTGAAATCGGGCTAGCGATCTACGAG. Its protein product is CASSEIGLAIYE. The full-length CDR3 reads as CASSEIGLAIYEQYF.